This T cell receptor beta chain is drawn from a study of T-cell memory formation after mild COVID-19. It was 5'RACE with constant-segment primers that produced the TCR alpha and TCR beta cDNA libraries, which carried sample barcodes and UMIs. Using its own MiXCR run on the 5' RACE reads, TCRdb lists one record per CDR3 protein. The repertoire has over 350,000 distinct CDR3 sequences, about 16% of them found once; the top ten carry around a fifth. Study-wide results and caveats: Clones that contracted from day 15 to 85 had balanced CD4/CD8; later expanders were CD4+ biased.

As for this clonotype: Its antigen is unidentified.

Trimming removed 5 bases at V and 6 bases at J, with 9 bases between. Germline V CDR1 and CDR2: SEHNR, FQNEAQ (reference sequence). The CDR3 extends over 12 amino acids. The J gene is TRBJ2-3, the V gene TRBV7-9; unclear D gene. This sequence originates from a man between 18 and 35 years old who had mild COVID-19 (a few samples of this study predate the infection). Cell type and time point are not known. What was sequenced was PBMCs or a T cell subset sorted from them (not recorded which). The CDR3 region has the DNA TGTGCCAGCAGCCACCTCCGTGATACGCAGTATTTT. Translating it yields CASSHLRDTQYF.